This T cell receptor beta chain was observed in a study of T-cell reconstitution after alpha-beta-depleted transplantation in children. General study points: Surviving recipient T cells and intrathymic progenitors accounted for some patients' high TCRbeta diversity at day 60.

With 6 bases removed from V and 6 bases from J, the gap between germline ends came to 17 bases. The CDR3 consists of 15 residues. During its preparation, the TCRbeta library received unique molecular identifiers. One entry per CDR3 protein results from TCRdb running MiXCR on the PCR reads. Of about 340,000 distinct CDR3 sequences in the sample, about 17% were seen once. Only a few counts were recorded for this clonotype. Its antigen is not identified. The input for sequencing was PBMCs, mostly from graft donor cells, taken 360 days after TCRalphabeta/CD19-depleted stem cell transplant. The chain employs TRBV12-3 or TRBV12-4 and TRBJ2-2; TRBD2 is a possible D gene (6 bases). This clonotype was obtained from a male patient aged 2 to 9 who had a stem cell transplant for acute lymphoblastic leukemia, so the T cells may come from the graft donor. The DNA for the CDR3 is TGTGCCAGCAGCTTTCCGTTGGGGGAGGCCGGGGAGCTGTTTTTT. It codes for CASSFPLGEAGELFF.